The next 2 T cell receptor beta chains were all read from a single sample in a study of blood T cell repertoires in COVID-19. The repertoire was sequenced with immunoSEQ multiplex PCR; TCRdb's copy has only in-frame clones and lacks some. The table records 250,000 to 300,000 clones, roughly 80% of them present only once. Sequenced input: PBMCs or T cells enriched from blood (not recorded which). The receptors shown here come from a man aged 35 to 55 who had been exposed to COVID-19.

This clone was seen only once. The chain carries TRBV11-2 and TRBJ2-1; 10 positions agree with TRBD2. This CDR3 is built from 12 residues. Germline trimming cut 9 bases from V and 6 bases from J; bases unmatched to any gene: 2. Germline V lookup: CDR1 SGHAT, CDR2 FQNNGV. The CDR3 nucleotides read TGTGCCAGTCAGCGGGAGGGCAATGAGCAGTTCTTC. This gives the protein CASQREGNEQFF. Combining the CDR3 with reference TRBV11-2 and TRBJ2-1 gives the whole variable domain EAGVAQSPRYKIIEKRQSVAFWCNPISGHATLYWYQQILGQGPKLLIQFQNNGVVDDSQLPKDRFSAERLKGVDSTLKIQPAKLEDSAVYLCASQREGNEQFFGPGTRLTVL.

J is TRBJ1-2 and V is TRBV9; possibly TRBD1 for D (5 bases). The CDR3 consists of 16 residues. Germline V CDR1 and CDR2: SGDLS, YYNGEE. V dropped 3 bases and J dropped 1 base, with 16 bases sitting between them. CDR3 amino acids: CASSAPEGRGNYGYTF. The DNA for the CDR3 is TGTGCCAGCAGCGCCCCGGAGGGACGGGGTAACTATGGCTACACCTTC.